The 26 T cell receptor beta chains listed next were all sequenced from one sample in a study of blood T cell repertoires in COVID-19. Sequenced by immunoSEQ multiplex PCR; TCRdb stores in-frame clones only, minus some. The sample includes approximately 300,000 clones, approximately 85% of them seen just once. The sample was PBMCs or T cells enriched from blood (not recorded which). These receptors were obtained from a woman between 25 and 40 years old who had recovered from COVID-19.

In this sample, this clone turned up once. The chain uses TRBV5-1 and TRBJ2-2, with D perhaps matching TRBD1 (6 bases). Germline CDR1 SGHRS, CDR2 YFSETQ. This CDR3 is 17 amino acids long. Trimming took 0 bases from V and 4 from J, leaving 16 bases between them. The CDR3 protein is CASSLAGTRTGTGELFF. CDR3 in DNA: TGCGCCAGCAGCTTGGCCGGGACACGGACCGGCACCGGGGAGCTGTTTTTT.

This clone has only one observation. V is TRBV2 and J is TRBJ1-1; D remains unclear. This CDR3 has 12 residues. The germline V and J ends were trimmed by 2 bases and 2 bases, with 3 bases remaining between them. The germline V gene encodes CDR1 SNHLY and CDR2 FYNNEI. CDR3 loop: CASSELNTEAFF. CDR3 DNA: TGTGCCAGCAGTGAACTCAACACTGAAGCTTTCTTT.

The chain combines TRBV11-2 with TRBJ2-1, with 8 bases that match TRBD2. The CDR3 totals 16 residues. V shed 5 bases and J 5 bases; nucleotides not matched to a gene: 11. Germline assignment: CDR1 SGHAT and CDR2 FQNNGV. CDR3 amino acids: CASSPATSGIHNEQFF. The CDR3 nucleotides read TGTGCCAGCAGCCCAGCTACTAGCGGAATTCACAATGAGCAGTTCTTC.

J is TRBJ2-3 and V is TRBV24-1; a weak D match, TRBD1 (6 bases). V was shortened by 5 bases and J by 1 base, with 6 bases between the two germline ends. From germline, CDR1 is KGHDR and CDR2 SFDVKD. The CDR3 is 13 amino acids. The chain's CDR3 is CATSGQGTDTQYF. DNA for the CDR3: TGTGCCACCAGTGGACAGGGCACAGATACGCAGTATTTT.

The rearrangement uses TRBV7-8 and TRBJ2-1, with TRBD2 matching over 11 bases. Looked up from germline, CDR1 is SGHVS and CDR2 is FQNEAQ. V lost 4 bases, J lost 3 bases, and 8 bases stayed unmatched. The CDR3 is 17 amino acids. In DNA form, the CDR3 reads TGTGCCAGCAGCTCTACCTTAGCGGGGGGGTTCTACAATGAGCAGTTCTTC. Its protein product is CASSSTLAGGFYNEQFF.

The chain couples TRBV14 to TRBJ2-2; 7 bases are a match to TRBD1. Per the germline V gene, CDR1 is SGHDN and CDR2 is FVKESK. CDR3 length: 15 residues. J lost 0 bases, V lost 6 bases, and 4 bases had no gene match. Written as DNA, the CDR3 is TGTGCCAGCAGGCGACAGGGACCGAACACCGGGGAGCTGTTTTTT. This translates into CASRRQGPNTGELFF.

This clone appeared many times. This chain uses TRBV6-1 with TRBJ2-6, with 7 bases aligning to TRBD1. The germline V gene has CDR1 MNHNS and CDR2 SASEGT. After removal of 4 bases from V and 6 bases from J, the junction contained 9 bases not matched to a gene. This CDR3 is 16 amino acids long. CDR3 in DNA: TGTGCCAGCAGTGGGGACAGAGGCAACTCGGCCAACGTCCTGACTTTC. It translates to CASSGDRGNSANVLTF.

The CDR3 is CASSRRGPKEGYTF. CDR3 nucleotide sequence: TGTGCCAGCAGCCGTAGGGGGCCGAAGGAAGGCTACACCTTC. The gene calls are TRBV13 and TRBJ1-2, with 7 bases that match TRBD1. CDR1 and CDR2 (germline): PRHDT, FYEKMQ (reference sequence). J lost 8 bases, V lost 5 bases, and 11 bases had no gene match. The CDR3 runs 14 residues.

The chain combines TRBV7-3 with TRBJ2-3, with TRBD2 matching 10 bases. Germline V gene sequence: CDR1 SGHTA, CDR2 FQGTGA. This CDR3 contains 15 residues. V lost 4 bases and J lost 7; bases outside the gene matches: 8. The CDR3 spells CASSSGLAVRNTQYF. CDR3 bases: TGTGCCAGCAGCTCAGGACTAGCGGTCCGGAATACGCAGTATTTT.

The V call is TRBV4-2, the J call TRBJ2-7; 7 bases align to TRBD1. Trimming at V came to 1 base and at J to 0 bases, leaving 6 bases not matched to a gene. The CDR3 loop spans 16 amino acids. Germline CDR1 reads LGHNA; CDR2 reads YNFKEQ. This CDR3 reads CASSQGPGDSSYEQYF. The CDR3 coding sequence is TGTGCCAGCAGCCAAGGACCCGGGGACAGCTCCTACGAGCAGTACTTC.

The rearrangement links TRBV28 to TRBJ2-3; 7 nucleotides agree with TRBD1. The germline gives CDR1 MDHEN, CDR2 SYDVKM. CDR3 length equals 16 residues. V was clipped by 4 bases and J by 4 bases; unmatched bases: 11. CDR3 nucleotides: TGTGCCAGCAGTTCACTAACAGGGGCGTTGCCAGATACGCAGTATTTT. Its translation is CASSSLTGALPDTQYF.

The rearrangement joins TRBV6-5 to TRBJ2-7; TRBD1 is a possible D gene (5 bases). The CDR3 has 13 residues. V was cut by 3 bases and J by 0 bases, with 6 bases left in between. Germline V CDR1 and CDR2: MNHEY, SVGAGI. CDR3: CASSYDSSYEQYF. CDR3 DNA sequence: TGTGCCAGCAGTTATGACAGCTCCTACGAGCAGTACTTC.

The chain employs TRBV5-5 and TRBJ2-1; maybe TRBD1 (5 bases). Per the germline V gene, CDR1 is SGHKS and CDR2 is YYEKEE (reference sequence). V gave up 0 bases and J gave up 7 bases, with 14 bases separating them. The CDR3 has 15 amino acids. The CDR3 spells CASSLGSPGLNEQFF. The DNA for the CDR3 is TGTGCCAGCAGCTTGGGGTCCCCAGGGCTTAATGAGCAGTTCTTC. The whole variable domain, remainder taken from reference TRBV5-5 and TRBJ2-1, is DAGVTQSPTHLIKTRGQQVTLRCSPISGHKSVSWYQQVLGQGPQFIFQYYEKEERGRGNFPDRFSARQFPNYSSELNVNALLLGDSALYLCASSLGSPGLNEQFFGPGTRLTVL.

The CDR3 DNA sequence: TGTGCCTGGAACGATGGTCAGGGCCAATCTGGGGCCAACGTCCTGACTTTC. The encoded protein is CAWNDGQGQSGANVLTF. The chain is built from TRBV30 and TRBJ2-6; D may be TRBD1 (5 bases). V was clipped by 4 bases and J by 1 base, with 17 bases between them. The V gene's germline CDR1 is GTSNPN and CDR2 SVGIG (reference sequence). The CDR3 runs 17 residues.

The chain has TRBV28 and TRBJ1-1; 8 nucleotides match TRBD1. The germline V gene encodes CDR1 MDHEN and CDR2 SYDVKM. Trimming at V came to 6 bases and at J to 10 bases, leaving 16 bases not matched to a gene. This CDR3 contains 15 residues. The chain's CDR3 is CASRTPGRGLPRAFF. The CDR3 DNA sequence: TGTGCCAGCAGAACCCCGGGCAGGGGGCTCCCCCGAGCTTTCTTT.

Here the CDR3 DNA reads TGTGCCAGCAGCCAAAGGGGTGGAATCGCTGAAGCTTTCTTT. It is translated as CASSQRGGIAEAFF. The chain uses TRBV3-1 (or the pseudogene TRBV3-2) and TRBJ1-1; a weak D match, TRBD1 (5 bases). This CDR3 comprises 14 residues. Trimming removed 2 bases from V and 6 bases from J, with 13 bases in between. In germline, CDR1 is LGHDT, CDR2 YNNKEL (reference sequence).

The gene calls are TRBV4-1 and TRBJ1-3; 9 bases align to TRBD1. The CDR3 contains 22 residues. Losses at the gene ends were 6 bases for V and 0 bases for J; bases not matched to a gene: 24. The germline V gene encodes CDR1 MGHRA and CDR2 YSYEKL. The CDR3 sequence is CASRRIPGQGTLPIFSGNTIYF. The DNA of the CDR3 is TGCGCCAGCAGACGAATCCCGGGACAGGGTACGCTACCGATCTTCTCTGGAAACACCATATATTTT.

The chain joins TRBV10-1 to TRBJ2-1; 11 positions match TRBD2. Losses at the gene ends were 8 bases for V and 10 bases for J; bases not matched to a gene: 31. The CDR3 consists of 21 residues. Per the germline V gene, CDR1 is WNHNN and CDR2 is SYGVQD (reference sequence). The CDR3 DNA reads TGCGCCAGCCCCGGAGGGAGTTGGGTGCGGGAACTAGCGGGGGAGAATGGGGAGCAGTTCTTC. This gives the protein CASPGGSWVRELAGENGEQFF.

The chain's CDR3 is CASSPRNTGELFF. DNA of the CDR3: TGTGCCAGCTCACCTAGGAACACCGGGGAGCTGTTTTTT. The rearrangement uses TRBV18 and TRBJ2-2; no clear D gene. Deletions cut 3 bases from V and 1 base from J, with 3 bases between. CDR1 and CDR2 from the germline V gene are KGHSH and LQKENI. The CDR3 is made up of 13 amino acids. Filled out from reference TRBV18 and TRBJ2-2, the complete variable domain reads NAGVMQNPRHLVRRRGQEARLRCSPMKGHSHVYWYRQLPEEGLKFMVYLQKENIIDESGMPKERFSAEFPKEGPSILRIQQVVRGDSAAYFCASSPRNTGELFFGEGSRLTVL.

The chain employs TRBV5-1 and TRBJ1-2; D is possibly TRBD1 (5 bases). The length of the CDR3 is 14 residues. The V gene's germline CDR1 is SGHRS and CDR2 YFSETQ. V dropped 4 bases and J dropped 3 bases, with 13 bases sitting between them. DNA for the CDR3: TGCGCCAGCAGCAGGAGGGACGGGGACTATGGCTACACCTTC. This codes for CASSRRDGDYGYTF. The variable domain in full, with the rest retrieved from reference TRBV5-1 and TRBJ1-2, is KAGVTQTPRYLIKTRGQQVTLSCSPISGHRSVSWYQQTPGQGLQFLFEYFSETQRNKGNFPGRFSGRQFSNSRSEMNVSTLELGDSALYLCASSRRDGDYGYTFGSGTRLTVV.

The rearrangement joins TRBV5-1 to TRBJ1-4, with 10 bases fitting TRBD1. Per germline, CDR1 SGHRS and CDR2 YFSETQ. The CDR3 runs 16 residues. J was trimmed by 0 bases and V by 4 bases; bases with no gene match: 3. The CDR3 loop is CASSGGTGATNEKLFF. The CDR3 DNA is TGCGCCAGCAGCGGTGGGACAGGGGCAACTAATGAAAAACTGTTTTTT.

This clone was counted only a few times. The chain is built from TRBV6-5 and TRBJ2-7; no firm D call. Trimming pared 4 bases from V and 4 bases from J, leaving 5 bases between. CDR3 length: 11 amino acids. The germline V gene has CDR1 MNHEY and CDR2 SVGAGI. CDR3 sequence: CASSSPYEQYF. CDR3 DNA: TGTGCCAGCAGTTCCCCATACGAGCAGTACTTC.

The gene calls are TRBV5-1 and TRBJ1-1, with TRBD1 matching over 10 bases. Germline V gene sequence: CDR1 SGHRS, CDR2 YFSETQ. This CDR3 is 14 amino acids long. Germline trimming cut 3 bases from V and 3 bases from J; bases unmatched to any gene: 2. The DNA for the CDR3 is TGCGCCAGCAGCTCGGGACAGGGGCACACTGAAGCTTTCTTT. The encoded protein is CASSSGQGHTEAFF.

In its sample, this clone was seen once. The V gene is TRBV7-2, the J gene TRBJ1-4; tentatively, D is TRBD1 (6 bases). The ends were cut back, 5 bases at V and 5 bases at J, with 21 bases in the middle. The CDR3 contains 17 residues. Germline V gene sequence: CDR1 SGHTA, CDR2 FQGNSA. CDR3 in amino acids: CASSQRGRGFSNEKLFF. In nucleotides, the CDR3 is TGTGCCAGCAGCCAAAGGGGCAGGGGCTTTTCGAATGAAAAACTGTTTTTT.

In its sample, this clone was seen once. Germline and junction disagree at one end, which may indicate a read error. The chain has TRBV19 and TRBJ2-6, with TRBD1 matching over 10 bases. Germline V lookup: CDR1 LNHDA, CDR2 SQIVND (reference sequence). The CDR3 is 19 residues long. CDR3 sequence: CASSLDRGLTFSGANVLTF. In DNA, the CDR3 is TGTGCCAGTAGTTTAGACAGGGGGCTCACCTTCTCTGGGGCCAACGTCCTGACTTTC.

This rearrangement joins TRBV7-4 to TRBJ1-4, with 7 nucleotides matching TRBD1. Germline V CDR1 and CDR2: SGHVT, SQSDAQ. V was pared by 5 bases and J by 0 bases, with 15 bases of the junction left unmatched. The CDR3 extends over 19 amino acids. CDR3 amino acids: CASSRSRDRVYATNEKLFF. The CDR3, as DNA: TGTGCCAGCAGCCGAAGCCGGGACAGAGTATATGCAACTAATGAAAAACTGTTTTTT. Filled out from reference TRBV7-4 and TRBJ1-4, the complete variable domain reads GAGVSQSPRYKVAKRGRDVALRCDSISGHVTLYWYRQTLGQGSEVLTYSQSDAQRDKSGRPSGRFSAERPERSVSTLKIQRTEQGDSAVYLCASSRSRDRVYATNEKLFFGSGTQLSVL.